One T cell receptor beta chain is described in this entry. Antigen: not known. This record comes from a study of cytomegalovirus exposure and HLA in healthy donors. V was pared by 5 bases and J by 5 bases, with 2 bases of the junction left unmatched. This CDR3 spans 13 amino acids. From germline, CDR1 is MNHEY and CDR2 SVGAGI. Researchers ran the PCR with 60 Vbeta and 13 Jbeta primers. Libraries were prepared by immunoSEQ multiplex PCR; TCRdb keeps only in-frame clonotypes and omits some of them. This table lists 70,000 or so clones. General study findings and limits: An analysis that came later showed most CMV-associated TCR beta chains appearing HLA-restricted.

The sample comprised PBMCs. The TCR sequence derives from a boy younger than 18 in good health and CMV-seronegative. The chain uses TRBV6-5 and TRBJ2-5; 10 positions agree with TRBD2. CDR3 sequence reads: CASSVSGGETQYF. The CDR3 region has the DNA TGTGCCAGCAGTGTTAGCGGGGGGGAGACCCAGTACTTC.